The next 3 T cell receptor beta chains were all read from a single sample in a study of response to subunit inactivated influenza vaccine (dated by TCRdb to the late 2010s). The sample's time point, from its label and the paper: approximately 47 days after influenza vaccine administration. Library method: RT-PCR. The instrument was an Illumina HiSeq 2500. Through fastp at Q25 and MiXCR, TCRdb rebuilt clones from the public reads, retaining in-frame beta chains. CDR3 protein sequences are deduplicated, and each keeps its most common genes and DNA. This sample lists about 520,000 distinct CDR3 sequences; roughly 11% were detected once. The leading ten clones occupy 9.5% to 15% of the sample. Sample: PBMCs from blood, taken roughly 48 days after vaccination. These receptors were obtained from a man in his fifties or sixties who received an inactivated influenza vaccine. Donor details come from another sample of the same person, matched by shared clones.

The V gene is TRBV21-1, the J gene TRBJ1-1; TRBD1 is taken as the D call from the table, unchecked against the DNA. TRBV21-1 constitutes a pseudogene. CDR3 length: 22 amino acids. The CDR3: CASSKWNTGQVPLPPGNTEAFF. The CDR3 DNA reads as TGTGCCAGCAGCAAATGGAATACGGGACAGGTACCATTACCTCCAGGGAACACTGAAGCTTTCTTT.

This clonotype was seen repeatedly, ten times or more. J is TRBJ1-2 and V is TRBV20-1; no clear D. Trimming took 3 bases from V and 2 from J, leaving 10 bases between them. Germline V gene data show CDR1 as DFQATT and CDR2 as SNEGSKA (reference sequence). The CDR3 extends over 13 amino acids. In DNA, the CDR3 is TGCAGTGCTAGGGAGACCGAAAACTATGGCTACACCTTC. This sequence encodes CSARETENYGYTF.

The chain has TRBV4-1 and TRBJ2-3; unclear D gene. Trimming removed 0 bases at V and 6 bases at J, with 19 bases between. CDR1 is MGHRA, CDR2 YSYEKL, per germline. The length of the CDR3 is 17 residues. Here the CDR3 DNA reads TGCGCCAGCAGCCAAGAAGGTTCCCGGGTCCCCGCGGATACGCAGTATTTT. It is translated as CASSQEGSRVPADTQYF.